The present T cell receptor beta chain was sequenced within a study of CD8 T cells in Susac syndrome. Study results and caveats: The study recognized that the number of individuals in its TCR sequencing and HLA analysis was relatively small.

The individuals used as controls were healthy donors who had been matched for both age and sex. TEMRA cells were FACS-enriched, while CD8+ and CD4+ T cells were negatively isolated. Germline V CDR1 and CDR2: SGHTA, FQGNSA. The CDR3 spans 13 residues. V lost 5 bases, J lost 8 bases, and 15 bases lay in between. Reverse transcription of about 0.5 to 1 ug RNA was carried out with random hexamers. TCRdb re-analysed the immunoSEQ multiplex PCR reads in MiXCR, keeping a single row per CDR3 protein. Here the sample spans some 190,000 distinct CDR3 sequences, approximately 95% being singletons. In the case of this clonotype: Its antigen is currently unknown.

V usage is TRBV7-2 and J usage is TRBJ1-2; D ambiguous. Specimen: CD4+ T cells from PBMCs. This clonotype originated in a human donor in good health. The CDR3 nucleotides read TGTGCCAGCAGCCCTGACCGGCGAAGAGGCTACACCTTC. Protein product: CASSPDRRRGYTF.